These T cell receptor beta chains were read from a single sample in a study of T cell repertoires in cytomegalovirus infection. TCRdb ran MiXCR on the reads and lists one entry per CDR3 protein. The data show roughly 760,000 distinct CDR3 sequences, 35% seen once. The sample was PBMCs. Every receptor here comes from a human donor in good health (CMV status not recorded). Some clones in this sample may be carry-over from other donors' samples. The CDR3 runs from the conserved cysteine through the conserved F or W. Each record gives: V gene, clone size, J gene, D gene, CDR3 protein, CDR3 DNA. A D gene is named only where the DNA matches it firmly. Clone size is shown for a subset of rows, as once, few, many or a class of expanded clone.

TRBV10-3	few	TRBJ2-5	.	CAIGQQQGETQYF	TGTGCCATTGGACAACAACAAGGGGAGACCCAGTACTTC
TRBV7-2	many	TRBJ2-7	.	CASSLGLREQYF	TGTGCCAGCAGCTTAGGTTTGAGGGAGCAGTACTTC
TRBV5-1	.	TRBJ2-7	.	CASSLSSVKDEQYF	TGCGCCAGCAGCTTGAGCTCAGTGAAAGACGAGCAGTACTTC
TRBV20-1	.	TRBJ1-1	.	CSGLGGPTEAFF	TGCAGCGGTTTAGGGGGGCCCACTGAAGCTTTCTTT
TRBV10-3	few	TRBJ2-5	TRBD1	CAISDRRGQGETQYF	TGTGCCATCAGTGACCGACGGGGACAGGGTGAGACCCAGTACTTC
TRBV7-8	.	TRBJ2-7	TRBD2	CASTRTSDVYEQYF	TGTGCCAGCACCCGGACTAGCGACGTATACGAGCAGTACTTC
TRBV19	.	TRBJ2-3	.	CASSTGTGISTDTQYF	TGTGCCAGTAGTACCGGGACGGGAATTAGCACAGATACGCAGTATTTT
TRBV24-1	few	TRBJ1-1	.	CATSASGVNTEAFF	TGTGCCACCAGTGCCTCCGGGGTGAACACTGAAGCTTTCTTT
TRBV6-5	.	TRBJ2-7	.	CASRRTDYYEQYF	TGTGCCAGCAGACGGACAGACTACTACGAGCAGTACTTC
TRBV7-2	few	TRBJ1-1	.	CASSLTGRQVPNGAFF	TGTGCCAGCAGCTTGACGGGGCGCCAAGTTCCGAATGGAGCTTTCTTT
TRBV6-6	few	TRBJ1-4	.	CASSYSRQEEEKLFF	TGTGCCAGCAGTTACTCTCGGCAGGAGGAGGAAAAACTGTTTTTT
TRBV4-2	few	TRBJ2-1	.	CASSQVADNEQFF	TGTGCCAGCAGCCAAGTAGCGGACAATGAGCAGTTCTTC
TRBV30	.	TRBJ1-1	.	CAWSVVSEAFF	TGTGCCTGGAGTGTTGTGTCTGAAGCTTTCTTT
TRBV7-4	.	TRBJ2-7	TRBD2	CASSLNREVSYEQYF	TGTGCCAGCAGCCTAAACCGGGAGGTCTCCTACGAGCAGTACTTC
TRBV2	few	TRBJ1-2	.	CASGEGRGQHHGYTF	TGTGCCAGCGGAGAGGGGAGAGGACAGCACCATGGCTACACCTTC
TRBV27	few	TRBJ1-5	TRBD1	CASSPGTGVQPQHF	TGTGCCAGCAGCCCAGGGACAGGGGTTCAGCCCCAGCATTTT
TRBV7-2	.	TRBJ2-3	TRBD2	CASSSPLAGVSVGTQYF	TGTGCCAGCAGCTCCCCCCTAGCGGGGGTATCGGTTGGTACGCAGTATTTT
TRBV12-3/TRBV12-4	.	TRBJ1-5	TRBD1	CASSLGTVEGQPQHF	TGTGCCAGCAGTTTGGGGACAGTGGAGGGTCAGCCCCAGCATTTT
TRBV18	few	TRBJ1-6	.	CASSPLGEGNSPLHF	TGTGCCAGCTCCCCGTTAGGGGAAGGTAATTCACCCCTCCACTTT
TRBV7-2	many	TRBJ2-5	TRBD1	CASSPGTGRRETQYF	TGTGCCAGCAGCCCAGGGACAGGGAGGCGAGAGACCCAGTACTTC
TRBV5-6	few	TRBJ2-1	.	CASSSGTPEQFF	TGTGCCAGCAGCTCCGGGACACCCGAGCAGTTCTTC
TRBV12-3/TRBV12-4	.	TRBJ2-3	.	CASSLNRRTDTQYF	TGTGCCAGCAGTTTAAACAGACGCACAGATACGCAGTATTTT
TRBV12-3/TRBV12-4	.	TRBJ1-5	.	CASSPPGAASNQPQHF	TGTGCCAGCAGTCCCCCCGGGGCAGCTAGCAATCAGCCCCAGCATTTT
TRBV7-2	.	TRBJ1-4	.	CASSLQGATKEQLFF	TGTGCCAGCAGCTTGCAGGGTGCAACTAAGGAACAACTGTTTTTT
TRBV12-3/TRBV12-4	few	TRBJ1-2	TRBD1	CASSQGAPGYTF	TGTGCCAGCAGTCAGGGGGCGCCGGGCTACACCTTC
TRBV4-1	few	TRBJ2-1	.	CASSQEKEGIDEQFF	TGCGCCAGCAGCCAAGAGAAGGAGGGGATTGATGAGCAGTTCTTC
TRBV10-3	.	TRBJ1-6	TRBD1	CAIRESRDRDYNSPLHF	TGTGCCATCAGGGAGTCCCGGGACAGGGACTATAATTCACCCCTCCACTTT
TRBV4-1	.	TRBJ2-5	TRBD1	CASSQWTGGQETQYF	TGCGCCAGCAGCCAGTGGACAGGGGGGCAAGAGACCCAGTACTTC
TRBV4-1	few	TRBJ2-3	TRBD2	CASSQGLTSALGADTQYF	TGCGCCAGCAGCCAAGGACTAACTAGCGCCCTAGGTGCAGATACGCAGTATTTT
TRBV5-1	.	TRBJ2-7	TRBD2	CASSWGTSGDYEQYF	TGCGCCAGCAGCTGGGGGACTAGCGGGGACTACGAGCAGTACTTC
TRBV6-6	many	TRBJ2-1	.	CASSSSNEQFF	TGTGCCAGCAGCTCTTCCAATGAGCAGTTCTTC
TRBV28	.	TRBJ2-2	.	CASRRNRVGMLFF	TGTGCCAGCAGACGTAACAGGGTCGGGATGCTGTTTTTT
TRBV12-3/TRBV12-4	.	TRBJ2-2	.	CASSFGLGELFF	TGTGCCAGCAGTTTCGGACTGGGGGAGCTGTTTTTT
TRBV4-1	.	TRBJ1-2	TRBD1	CASSQEEDRAIYGYTF	TGCGCCAGCAGCCAAGAGGAGGACAGGGCCATCTATGGCTACACCTTC
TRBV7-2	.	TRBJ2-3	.	CASSTYTDTQYF	TGTGCCAGCAGCACGTACACAGATACGCAGTATTTT
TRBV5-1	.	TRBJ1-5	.	CASSPAGWDNQPQHF	TGCGCCAGCAGCCCAGCGGGATGGGACAATCAGCCCCAGCATTTT
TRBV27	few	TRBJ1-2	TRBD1	CASSPFSTGQRPWGYTF	TGTGCCAGCAGCCCCTTTTCGACGGGACAGCGACCCTGGGGCTACACCTTC
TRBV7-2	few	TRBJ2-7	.	CASSLGGTLSYEQYF	TGTGCCAGCAGCTTAGGAGGGACACTCTCCTACGAGCAGTACTTC
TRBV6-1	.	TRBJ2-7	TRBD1	CASSEGQGVYYEQYF	TGTGCCAGCAGTGAAGGACAGGGAGTATACTACGAGCAGTACTTC
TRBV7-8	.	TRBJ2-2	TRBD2	CASSLDGTIWTRTGELFF	TGTGCCAGCAGCTTAGACGGGACTATCTGGACGAGAACCGGGGAGCTGTTTTTT